Listed here are 4 T cell receptor beta chains from one sample, sequenced in a study of blood T cells in healthy people across ages. Alongside a J-beta primer mix, a sample-barcoded 5' primer served in a second PCR lasting roughly 7 to 11 cycles. MiXCR was run by TCRdb on the 5' RACE reads, yielding one entry per CDR3 protein. The data contain fewer than 800,000 distinct CDR3 sequences, just under 25% of them singletons. These data were likewise used in another study, on T cells of mothers and their children.

Specimen: blood. The receptors come from a boy between 5 and 17 years old in good health.

This clonotype was found a few times. J is TRBJ2-5 and V is TRBV29-1; D is uncertain. Germline CDR1 SQVTM, CDR2 ANQGSEA. The CDR3 is 10 residues long. V lost 4 bases, J lost 5 bases, and 5 bases lay in between. The CDR3 DNA reads TGCAGCGTTGTCGCTGAGACCCAGTACTTC. This translates into CSVVAETQYF.

This chain joins TRBV3-1 and TRBJ2-5; D is possibly TRBD2 (6 bases). Trimming left V 0 bases short and J 5 bases short, with 13 bases between. There are 15 residues in the CDR3. Germline CDR1 is LGHDT and CDR2 is YNNKEL (reference sequence). CDR3 amino acids: CASSQDLKGGETQYF. The CDR3 DNA reads TGTGCCAGCAGCCAAGATCTCAAGGGAGGTGAGACCCAGTACTTC.

V and J are TRBV20-1 and TRBJ1-2, with D unresolved. This CDR3 region has 17 residues. Looked up from germline, CDR1 is DFQATT and CDR2 is SNEGSKA (reference sequence). V was pared by 3 bases and J by 8 bases, with 28 bases between. The CDR3 bases are TGCAGTGCTAGGTTGATCGGGTTTGAGGGAACCAGTGGCGGCTACACCTTC. Translated: CSARLIGFEGTSGGYTF.

The chain has TRBV29-1 and TRBJ2-7; D is possibly TRBD1 (5 bases). The CDR3 totals 15 residues. The V gene's germline CDR1 is SQVTM and CDR2 ANQGSEA. Trimming removed 1 base at V and 0 bases at J, with 13 bases between. The CDR3 DNA follows: TGCAGCGTTGAAGGGATAAGGGGTGCCTCCTACGAGCAGTACTTC. Protein product: CSVEGIRGASYEQYF.